The T cell receptor beta chain described here comes from a study of T cell repertoires in ileal Crohn's disease. The wider study: About half of patients got postoperative therapy: approximately twelve thiopurines, approximately 17 anti-TNF. Biopsies of the neoterminal ileum at postoperative colonoscopy form M6 samples.

Trimming pared 5 bases from V and 2 bases from J, leaving 16 bases between. Germline values: CDR1 SGHAT, CDR2 FQNNGV. The CDR3 has 15 residues. The assay was immunoSEQ multiplex PCR, and TCRdb's table has in-frame clones only and misses some. The sample shows about 1,400 clones, roughly 85% of them seen only once. Study-wide points: Active smokers at surgery had more clonal expansions than non-smokers.

Time point: neoterminal ileum biopsy at postoperative endoscopy, about 6 months after surgery. On this clone: Its specificity is unknown.

The chain recombines TRBV11-2 with TRBJ2-7, with D possibly being TRBD2 (6 bases). Specimen: ileal tissue. The sequence was collected from an adult with Crohn's disease. The CDR3, as DNA: TGTGCCAGCAGCGCGGGACCTACTAGCACCTACGAGCAGTACTTC. Encoded protein: CASSAGPTSTYEQYF.